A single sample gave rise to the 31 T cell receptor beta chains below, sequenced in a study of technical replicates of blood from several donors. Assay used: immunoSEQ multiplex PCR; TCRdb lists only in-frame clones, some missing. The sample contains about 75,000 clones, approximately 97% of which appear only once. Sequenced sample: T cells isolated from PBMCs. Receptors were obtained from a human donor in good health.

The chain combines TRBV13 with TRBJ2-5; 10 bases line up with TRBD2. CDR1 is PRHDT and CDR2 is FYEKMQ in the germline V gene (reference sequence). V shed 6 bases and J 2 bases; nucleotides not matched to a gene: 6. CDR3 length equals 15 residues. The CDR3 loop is CASSPGLAAQETQYF. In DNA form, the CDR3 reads TGTGCCAGCAGTCCCGGACTAGCGGCTCAAGAGACCCAGTACTTC. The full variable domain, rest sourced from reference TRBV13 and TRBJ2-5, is AAGVIQSPRHLIKEKRETATLKCYPIPRHDTVYWYQQGPGQDPQFLISFYEKMQSDKGSIPDRFSAQQFSDYHSELNMSSLELGDSALYFCASSPGLAAQETQYFGPGTRLLVL.

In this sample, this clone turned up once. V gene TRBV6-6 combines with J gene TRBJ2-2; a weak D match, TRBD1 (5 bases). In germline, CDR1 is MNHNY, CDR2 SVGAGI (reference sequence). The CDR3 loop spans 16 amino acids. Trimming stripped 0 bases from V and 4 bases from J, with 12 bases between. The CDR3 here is CASSYSFARVTGELFF. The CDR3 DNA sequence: TGTGCCAGCAGTTACTCTTTTGCCAGGGTCACCGGGGAGCTGTTTTTT.

CDR3 DNA sequence: TGCGCCAGCAGTCGCAATAGACAGGGGGGAAAATATGGCTACACCTTC. This encodes CASSRNRQGGKYGYTF. This chain joins TRBV23-1 and TRBJ1-2; 9 nucleotides line up with TRBD1. TRBV23-1 is an open reading frame, and its role is uncertain. The V and J ends lost 4 bases and 5 bases, in that order; junction bases with no gene match: 11. The CDR3 consists of 16 residues.

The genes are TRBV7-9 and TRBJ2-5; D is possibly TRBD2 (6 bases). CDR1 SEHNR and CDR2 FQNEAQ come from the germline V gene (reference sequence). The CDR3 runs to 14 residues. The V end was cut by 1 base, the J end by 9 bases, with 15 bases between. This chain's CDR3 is CASSLGTGDGSQYF. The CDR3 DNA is TGTGCCAGCAGCTTAGGAACGGGAGATGGGTCCCAGTACTTC.

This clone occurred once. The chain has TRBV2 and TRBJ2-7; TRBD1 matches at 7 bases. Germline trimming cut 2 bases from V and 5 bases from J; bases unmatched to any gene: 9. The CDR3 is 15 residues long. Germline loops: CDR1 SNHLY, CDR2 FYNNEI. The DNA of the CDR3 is TGTGCCAGCAGTGAAACCACAGACAGGGAAAACGAGCAGTACTTC. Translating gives CASSETTDRENEQYF.

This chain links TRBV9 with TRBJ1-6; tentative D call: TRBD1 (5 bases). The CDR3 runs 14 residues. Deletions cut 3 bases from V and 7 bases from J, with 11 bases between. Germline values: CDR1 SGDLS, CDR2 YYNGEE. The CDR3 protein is CASSGGLGNSPLHF. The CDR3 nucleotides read TGTGCCAGCAGCGGGGGACTGGGGAATTCACCCCTCCACTTT.

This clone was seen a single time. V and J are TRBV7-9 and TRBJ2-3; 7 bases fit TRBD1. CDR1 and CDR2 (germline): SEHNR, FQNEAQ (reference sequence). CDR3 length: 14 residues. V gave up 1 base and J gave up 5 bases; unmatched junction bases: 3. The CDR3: CASSLDDREDTQYF. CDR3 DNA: TGTGCCAGCAGCTTAGATGACAGGGAAGATACGCAGTATTTT.

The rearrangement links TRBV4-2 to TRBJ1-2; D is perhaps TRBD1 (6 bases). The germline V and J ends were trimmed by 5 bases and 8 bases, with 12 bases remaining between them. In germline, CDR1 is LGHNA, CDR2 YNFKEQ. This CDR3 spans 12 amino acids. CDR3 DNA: TGTGCCAGCAGCACAGGGCGACAGGGCTACACCTTC. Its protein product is CASSTGRQGYTF.

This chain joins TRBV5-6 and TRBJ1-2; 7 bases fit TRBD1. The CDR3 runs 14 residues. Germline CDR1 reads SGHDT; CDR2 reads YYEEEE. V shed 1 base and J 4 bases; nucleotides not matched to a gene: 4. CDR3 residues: CASSLWDSPYGYTF. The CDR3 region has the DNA TGTGCCAGCAGCTTGTGGGACAGCCCCTATGGCTACACCTTC.

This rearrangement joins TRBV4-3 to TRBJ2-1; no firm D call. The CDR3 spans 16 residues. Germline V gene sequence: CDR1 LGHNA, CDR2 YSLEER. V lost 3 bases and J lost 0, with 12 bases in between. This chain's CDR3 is CASSQVSLSSYNEQFF. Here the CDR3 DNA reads TGCGCCAGCAGCCAGGTATCCTTGAGCTCCTACAATGAGCAGTTCTTC.

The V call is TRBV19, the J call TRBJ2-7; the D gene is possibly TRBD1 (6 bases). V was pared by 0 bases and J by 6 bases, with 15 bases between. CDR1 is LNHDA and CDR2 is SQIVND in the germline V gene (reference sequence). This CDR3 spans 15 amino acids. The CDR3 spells CASSIDPARQAEQYF. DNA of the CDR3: TGTGCCAGTAGTATAGATCCGGCCCGACAGGCCGAGCAGTACTTC.

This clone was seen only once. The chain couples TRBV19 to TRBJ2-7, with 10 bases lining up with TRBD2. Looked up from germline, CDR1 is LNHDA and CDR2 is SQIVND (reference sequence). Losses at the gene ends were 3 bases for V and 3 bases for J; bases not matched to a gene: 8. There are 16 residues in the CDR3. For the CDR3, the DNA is TGTGCCAGTAGTATTTGGTCTAGCGGGAGCTTCTACGAGCAGTACTTC. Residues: CASSIWSSGSFYEQYF.

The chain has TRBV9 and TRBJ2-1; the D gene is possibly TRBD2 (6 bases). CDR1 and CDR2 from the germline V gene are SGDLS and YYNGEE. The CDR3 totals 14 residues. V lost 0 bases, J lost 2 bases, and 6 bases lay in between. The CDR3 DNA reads TGTGCCAGCAGCGTAGGACTAGCCTACAATGAGCAGTTCTTC. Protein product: CASSVGLAYNEQFF.

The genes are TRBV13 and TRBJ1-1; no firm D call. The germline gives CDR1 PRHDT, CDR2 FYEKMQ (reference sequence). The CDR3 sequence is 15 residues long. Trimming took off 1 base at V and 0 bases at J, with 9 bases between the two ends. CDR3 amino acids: CASSLEPVLNTEAFF. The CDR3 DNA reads TGTGCCAGCAGCTTAGAGCCGGTATTGAACACTGAAGCTTTCTTT.

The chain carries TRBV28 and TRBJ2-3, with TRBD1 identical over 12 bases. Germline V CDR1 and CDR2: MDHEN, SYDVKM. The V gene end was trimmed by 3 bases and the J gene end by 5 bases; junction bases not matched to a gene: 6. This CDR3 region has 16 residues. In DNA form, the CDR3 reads TGTGCCAGCAGTTTTTCGGGACAGGGGGCGTTAGATACGCAGTATTTT. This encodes CASSFSGQGALDTQYF.

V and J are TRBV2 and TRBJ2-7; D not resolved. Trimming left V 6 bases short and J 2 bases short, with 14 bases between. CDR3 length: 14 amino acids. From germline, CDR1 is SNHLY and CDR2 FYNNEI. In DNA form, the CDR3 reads TGTGCCAGCAGGTTCCCGGGTACCGCCTACGAGCAGTACTTC. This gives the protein CASRFPGTAYEQYF.

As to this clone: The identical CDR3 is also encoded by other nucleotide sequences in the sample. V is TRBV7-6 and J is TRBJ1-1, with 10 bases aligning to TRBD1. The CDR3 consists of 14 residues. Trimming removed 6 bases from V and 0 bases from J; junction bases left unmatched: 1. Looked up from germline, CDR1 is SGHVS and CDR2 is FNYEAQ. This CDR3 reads CASRTGGLNTEAFF. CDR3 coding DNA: TGTGCCAGCAGGACAGGGGGCTTGAACACTGAAGCTTTCTTT.

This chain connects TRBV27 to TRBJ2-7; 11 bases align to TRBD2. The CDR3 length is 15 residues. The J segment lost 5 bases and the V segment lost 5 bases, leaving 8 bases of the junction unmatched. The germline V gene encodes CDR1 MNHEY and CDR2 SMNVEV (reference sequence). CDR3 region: CASSLASSGRNEQYF. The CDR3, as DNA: TGTGCCAGCAGTCTGGCGTCTAGCGGGAGGAACGAGCAGTACTTC.

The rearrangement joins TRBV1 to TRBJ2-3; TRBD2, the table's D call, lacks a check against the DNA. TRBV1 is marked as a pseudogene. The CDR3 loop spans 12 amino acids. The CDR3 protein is CTSRASPDTQYF. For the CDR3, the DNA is TGCACCAGCAGGGCTAGCCCGGATACGCAGTATTTT.

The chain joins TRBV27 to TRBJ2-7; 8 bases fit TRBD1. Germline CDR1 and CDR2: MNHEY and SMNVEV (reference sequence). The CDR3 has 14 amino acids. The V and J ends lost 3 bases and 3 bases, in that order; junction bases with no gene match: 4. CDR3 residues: CASSLIQGVYEQYF. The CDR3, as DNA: TGTGCCAGCAGTTTGATACAGGGGGTCTACGAGCAGTACTTC.

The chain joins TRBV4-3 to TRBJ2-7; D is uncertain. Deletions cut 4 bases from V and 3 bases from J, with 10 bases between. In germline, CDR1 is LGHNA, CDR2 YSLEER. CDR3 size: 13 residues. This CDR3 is CASSPYSSYEQYF. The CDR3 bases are TGCGCCAGCAGCCCGTATTCTAGCTACGAGCAGTACTTC.

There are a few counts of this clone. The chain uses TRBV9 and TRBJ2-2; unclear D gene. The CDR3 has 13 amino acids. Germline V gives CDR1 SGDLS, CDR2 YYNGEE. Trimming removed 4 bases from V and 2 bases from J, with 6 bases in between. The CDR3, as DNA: TGTGCCAGCAGCACCCTAAACACCGGGGAGCTGTTTTTT. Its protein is CASSTLNTGELFF.

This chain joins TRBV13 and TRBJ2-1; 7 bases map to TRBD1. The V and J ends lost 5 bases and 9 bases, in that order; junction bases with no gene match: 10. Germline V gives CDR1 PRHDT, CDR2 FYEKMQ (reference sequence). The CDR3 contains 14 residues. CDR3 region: CASSPLTTGLEQFF. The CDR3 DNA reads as TGTGCCAGCAGCCCCCTTACGACAGGGCTTGAGCAGTTCTTC.

The CDR3, as DNA: TGCAGCGCCCGAGTCGGGGGTAGCTACGAGCAGTACTTC. Protein product: CSARVGGSYEQYF. The chain couples TRBV29-1 to TRBJ2-7; TRBD2 might be the D (6 bases). V lost 7 bases, J lost 3 bases, and 16 bases lay in between. The CDR3 is 13 residues long. CDR1 is SQVTM and CDR2 is ANQGSEA in the germline V gene.

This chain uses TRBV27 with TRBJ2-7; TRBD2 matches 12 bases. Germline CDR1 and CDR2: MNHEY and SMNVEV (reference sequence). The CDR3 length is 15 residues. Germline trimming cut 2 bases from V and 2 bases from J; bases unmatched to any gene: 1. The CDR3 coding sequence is TGTGCCAGCAGTTTAGGACTAGCGGGACCCTACGAGCAGTACTTC. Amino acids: CASSLGLAGPYEQYF.

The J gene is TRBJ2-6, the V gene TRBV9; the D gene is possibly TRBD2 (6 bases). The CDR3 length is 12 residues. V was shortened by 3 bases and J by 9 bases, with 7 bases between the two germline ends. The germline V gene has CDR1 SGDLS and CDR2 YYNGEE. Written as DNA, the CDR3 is TGTGCCAGCAGCGGAGCGGGCAACGTCCTGACTTTC. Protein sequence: CASSGAGNVLTF.

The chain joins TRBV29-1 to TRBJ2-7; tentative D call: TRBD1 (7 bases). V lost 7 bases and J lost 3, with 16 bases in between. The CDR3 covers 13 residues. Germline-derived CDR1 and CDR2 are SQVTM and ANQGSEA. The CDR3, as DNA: TGCAGCGCCCAAGGAGGGGGCTACTACGAGCAGTACTTC. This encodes CSAQGGGYYEQYF.

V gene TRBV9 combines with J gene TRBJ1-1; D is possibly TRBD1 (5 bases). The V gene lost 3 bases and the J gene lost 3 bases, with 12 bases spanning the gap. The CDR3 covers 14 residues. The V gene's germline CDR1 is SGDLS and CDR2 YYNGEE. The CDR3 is CASSEGRRDTEAFF. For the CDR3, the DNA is TGTGCCAGCAGCGAGGGACGGAGGGACACTGAAGCTTTCTTT. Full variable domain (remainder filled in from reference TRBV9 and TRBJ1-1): DSGVTQTPKHLITATGQRVTLRCSPRSGDLSVYWYQQSLDQGLQFLIQYYNGEERAKGNILERFSAQQFPDLHSELNLSSLELGDSALYFCASSEGRRDTEAFFGQGTRLTVV.

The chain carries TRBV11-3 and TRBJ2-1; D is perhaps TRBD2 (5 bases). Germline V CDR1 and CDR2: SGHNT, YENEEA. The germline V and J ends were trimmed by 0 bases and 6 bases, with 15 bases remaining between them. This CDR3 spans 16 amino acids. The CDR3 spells CASSLDRLGSSNEQFF. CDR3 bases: TGTGCCAGCAGCTTAGATCGATTAGGGAGTTCCAATGAGCAGTTCTTC.

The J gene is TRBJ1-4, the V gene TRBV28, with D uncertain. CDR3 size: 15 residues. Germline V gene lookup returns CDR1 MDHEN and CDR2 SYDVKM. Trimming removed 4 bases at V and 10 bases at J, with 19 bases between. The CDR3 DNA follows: TGTGCCAGCAGTTCCGAGACTCGCCACGAGGGAAAACTGTTTTTT. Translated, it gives CASSSETRHEGKLFF. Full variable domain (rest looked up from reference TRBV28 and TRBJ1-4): DVKVTQSSRYLVKRTGEKVFLECVQDMDHENMFWYRQDPGLGLRLIYFSYDVKMKEKGDIPEGYSVSREKKERFSLILESASTNQTSMYLCASSSETRHEGKLFFGSGTQLSVL.

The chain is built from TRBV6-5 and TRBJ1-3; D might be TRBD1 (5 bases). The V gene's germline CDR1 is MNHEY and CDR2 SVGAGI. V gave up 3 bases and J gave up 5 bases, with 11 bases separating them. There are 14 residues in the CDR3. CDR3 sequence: CASSYRQGRNTIYF. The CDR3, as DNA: TGTGCCAGCAGTTATCGGCAGGGTAGAAACACCATATATTTT.